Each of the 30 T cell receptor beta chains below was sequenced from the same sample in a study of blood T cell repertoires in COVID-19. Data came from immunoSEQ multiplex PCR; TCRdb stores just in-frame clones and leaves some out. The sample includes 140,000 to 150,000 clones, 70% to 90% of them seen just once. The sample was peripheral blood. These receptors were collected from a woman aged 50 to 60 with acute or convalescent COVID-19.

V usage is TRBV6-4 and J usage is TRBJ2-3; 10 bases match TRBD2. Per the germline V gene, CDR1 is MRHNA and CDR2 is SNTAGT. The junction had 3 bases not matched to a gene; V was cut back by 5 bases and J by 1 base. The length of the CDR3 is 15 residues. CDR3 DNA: TGTGCCAGCAGTTCCGGGACTAGCGGCACAGATACGCAGTATTTT. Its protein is CASSSGTSGTDTQYF.

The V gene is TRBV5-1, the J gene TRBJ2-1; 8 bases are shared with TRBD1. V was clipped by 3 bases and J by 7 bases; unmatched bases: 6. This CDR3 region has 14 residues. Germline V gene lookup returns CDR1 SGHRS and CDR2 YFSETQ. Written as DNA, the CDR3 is TGCGCCAGCAGCTCGGACAGGGTCGGGAATGAGCAGTTCTTC. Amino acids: CASSSDRVGNEQFF.

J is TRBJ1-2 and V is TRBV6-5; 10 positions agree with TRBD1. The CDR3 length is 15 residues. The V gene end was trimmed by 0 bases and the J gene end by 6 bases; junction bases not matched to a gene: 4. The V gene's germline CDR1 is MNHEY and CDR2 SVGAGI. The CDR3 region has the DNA TGTGCCAGCAGTTACTCGGGAGGGACAGGGGATGGCTACACCTTC. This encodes CASSYSGGTGDGYTF.

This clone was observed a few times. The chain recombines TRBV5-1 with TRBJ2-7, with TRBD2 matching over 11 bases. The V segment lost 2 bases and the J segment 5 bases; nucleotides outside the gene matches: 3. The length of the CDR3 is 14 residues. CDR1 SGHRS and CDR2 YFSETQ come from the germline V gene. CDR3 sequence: CASSFGSGGDEQYF. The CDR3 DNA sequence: TGCGCCAGCAGCTTCGGTAGCGGGGGGGACGAGCAGTACTTC. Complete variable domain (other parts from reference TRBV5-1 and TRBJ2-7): KAGVTQTPRYLIKTRGQQVTLSCSPISGHRSVSWYQQTPGQGLQFLFEYFSETQRNKGNFPGRFSGRQFSNSRSEMNVSTLELGDSALYLCASSFGSGGDEQYFGPGTRLTVT.

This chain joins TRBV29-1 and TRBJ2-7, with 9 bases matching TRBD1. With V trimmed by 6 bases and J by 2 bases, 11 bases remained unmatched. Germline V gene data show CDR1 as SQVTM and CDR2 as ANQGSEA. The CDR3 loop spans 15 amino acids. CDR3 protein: CSVTPGTGTPYEQYF. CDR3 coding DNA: TGCAGCGTCACACCCGGGACAGGGACCCCCTACGAGCAGTACTTC.

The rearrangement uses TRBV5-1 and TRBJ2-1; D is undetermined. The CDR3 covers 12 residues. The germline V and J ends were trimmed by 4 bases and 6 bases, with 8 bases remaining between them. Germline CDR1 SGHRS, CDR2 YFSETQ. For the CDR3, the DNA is TGCGCCAGCAGCCCAGTACCCAATGAGCAGTTCTTC. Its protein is CASSPVPNEQFF.

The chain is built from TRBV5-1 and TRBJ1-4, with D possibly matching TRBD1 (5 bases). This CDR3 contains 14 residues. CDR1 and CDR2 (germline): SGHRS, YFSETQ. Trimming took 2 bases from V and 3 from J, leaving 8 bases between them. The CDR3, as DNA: TGCGCCAGCAGCTTCCCGGGGGCTAATGAAAAACTGTTTTTT. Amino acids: CASSFPGANEKLFF.

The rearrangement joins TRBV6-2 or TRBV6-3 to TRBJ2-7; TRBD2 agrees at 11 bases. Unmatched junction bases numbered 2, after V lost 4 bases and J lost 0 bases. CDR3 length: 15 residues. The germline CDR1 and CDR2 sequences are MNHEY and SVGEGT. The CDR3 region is CASSLAGGSSYEQYF. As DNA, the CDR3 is TGTGCCAGCAGTTTAGCGGGGGGGAGCTCCTACGAGCAGTACTTC.

CDR3 in amino acids: CASSLAPGVGQPQHF. In nucleotides, the CDR3 is TGTGCCAGCAGCTTAGCCCCCGGGGTCGGTCAGCCCCAGCATTTT. The V and J genes are TRBV11-2 and TRBJ1-5; D call uncertain. V shed 1 base and J shed 6 bases, with 13 bases lying between them. Per germline, CDR1 SGHAT and CDR2 FQNNGV. The CDR3 runs to 15 residues.

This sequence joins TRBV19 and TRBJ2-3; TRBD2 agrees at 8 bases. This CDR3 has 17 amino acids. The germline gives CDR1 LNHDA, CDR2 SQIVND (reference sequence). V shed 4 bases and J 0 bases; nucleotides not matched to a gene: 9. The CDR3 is CASSKKSGGPSTDTQYF. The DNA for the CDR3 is TGTGCCAGTAGTAAAAAAAGCGGGGGCCCTAGCACAGATACGCAGTATTTT.

CDR3 protein: CASSPPSNQPQHF. CDR3 DNA sequence: TGTGCCAGCTCCCCCCCGAGCAATCAGCCCCAGCATTTT. The chain joins TRBV18 to TRBJ1-5; no firm D call. V was trimmed by 6 bases and J by 1 base, leaving 7 bases between them. From germline, CDR1 is KGHSH and CDR2 LQKENI. The CDR3 is 13 residues long.

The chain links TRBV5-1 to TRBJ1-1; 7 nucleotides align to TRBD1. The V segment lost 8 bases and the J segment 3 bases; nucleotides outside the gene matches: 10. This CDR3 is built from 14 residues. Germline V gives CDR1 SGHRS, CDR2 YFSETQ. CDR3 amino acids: CASAQGVQHTEAFF. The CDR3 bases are TGCGCCAGTGCGCAGGGGGTACAACACACTGAAGCTTTCTTT.

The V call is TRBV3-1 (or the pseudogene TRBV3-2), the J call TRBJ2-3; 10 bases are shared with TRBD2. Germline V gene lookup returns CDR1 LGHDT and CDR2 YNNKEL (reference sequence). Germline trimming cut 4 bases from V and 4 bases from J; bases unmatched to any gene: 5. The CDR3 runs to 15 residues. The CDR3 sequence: CASSPRSGGADTQYF. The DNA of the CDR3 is TGTGCCAGCAGCCCCAGGAGCGGGGGGGCAGATACGCAGTATTTT.

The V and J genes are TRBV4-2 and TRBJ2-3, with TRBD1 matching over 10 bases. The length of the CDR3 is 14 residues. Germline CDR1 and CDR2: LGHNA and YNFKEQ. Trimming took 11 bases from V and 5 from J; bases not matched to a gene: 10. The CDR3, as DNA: TGTGCCGTCCGGGGACAGGGGTCGGGAGATACGCAGTATTTT. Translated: CAVRGQGSGDTQYF.

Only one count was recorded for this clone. The CDR3: CASSPGQGVDTQYF. In nucleotides, the CDR3 is TGTGCCAGTAGTCCGGGACAGGGAGTAGATACGCAGTATTTT. This chain connects TRBV19 to TRBJ2-3; TRBD1 aligns across 9 bases. The length of the CDR3 is 14 residues. V lost 5 bases and J lost 5; bases outside the gene matches: 5. Germline loops: CDR1 LNHDA, CDR2 SQIVND (reference sequence). Full variable domain (outside the CDR3, taken from reference TRBV19 and TRBJ2-3): DGGITQSPKYLFRKEGQNVTLSCEQNLNHDAMYWYRQDPGQGLRLIYYSQIVNDFQKGDIAEGYSVSREKKESFPLTVTSAQKNPTAFYLCASSPGQGVDTQYFGPGTRLTVL.

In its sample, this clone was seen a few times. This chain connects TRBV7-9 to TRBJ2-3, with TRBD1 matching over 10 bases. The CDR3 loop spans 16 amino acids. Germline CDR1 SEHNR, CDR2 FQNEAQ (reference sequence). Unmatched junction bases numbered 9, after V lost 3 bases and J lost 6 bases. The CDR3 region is CASSLAGTGVGDTQYF. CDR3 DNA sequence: TGTGCCAGCAGCTTGGCCGGGACAGGGGTAGGTGATACGCAGTATTTT.

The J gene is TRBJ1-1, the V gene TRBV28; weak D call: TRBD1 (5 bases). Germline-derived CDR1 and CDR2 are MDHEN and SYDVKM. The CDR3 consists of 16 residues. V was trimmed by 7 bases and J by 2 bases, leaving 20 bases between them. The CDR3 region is CASIYRAGTTNTEAFF. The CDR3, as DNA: TGTGCCAGCATTTACCGGGCGGGGACCACAAACACTGAAGCTTTCTTT.

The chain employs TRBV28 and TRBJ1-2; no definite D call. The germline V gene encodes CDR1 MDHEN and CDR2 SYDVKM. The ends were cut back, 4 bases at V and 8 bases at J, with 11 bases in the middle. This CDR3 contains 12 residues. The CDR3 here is CASSSGGYGYTF. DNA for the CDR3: TGTGCCAGCAGTTCAGGCGGGTACGGCTACACCTTC.

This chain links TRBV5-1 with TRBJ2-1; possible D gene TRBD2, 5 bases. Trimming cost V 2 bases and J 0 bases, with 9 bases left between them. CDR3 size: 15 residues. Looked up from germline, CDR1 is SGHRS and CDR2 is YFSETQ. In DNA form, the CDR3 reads TGCGCCAGCAGCTTTCGGGAAGCCTCCTACAATGAGCAGTTCTTC. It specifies CASSFREASYNEQFF.

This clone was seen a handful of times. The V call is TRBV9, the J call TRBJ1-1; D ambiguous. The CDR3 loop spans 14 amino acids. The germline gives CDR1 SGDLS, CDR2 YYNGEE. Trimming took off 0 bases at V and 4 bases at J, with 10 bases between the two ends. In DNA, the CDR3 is TGTGCCAGCAGCGTAGCTGCGGTTGCCACTGAAGCTTTCTTT. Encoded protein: CASSVAAVATEAFF.

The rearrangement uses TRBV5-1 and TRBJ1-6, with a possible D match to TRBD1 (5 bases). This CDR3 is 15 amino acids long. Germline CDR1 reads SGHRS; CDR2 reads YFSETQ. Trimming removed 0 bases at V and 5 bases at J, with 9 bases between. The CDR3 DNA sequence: TGCGCCAGCAGCTTGGGACAGTTTAATAATTCACCCCTCCACTTT. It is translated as CASSLGQFNNSPLHF.

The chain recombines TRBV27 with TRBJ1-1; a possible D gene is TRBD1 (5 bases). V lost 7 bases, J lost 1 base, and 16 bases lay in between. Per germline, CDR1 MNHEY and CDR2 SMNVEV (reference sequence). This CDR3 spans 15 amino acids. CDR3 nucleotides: TGTGCCAGCACCCGAGGCGGGGGAACGAACACTGAAGCTTTCTTT. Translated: CASTRGGGTNTEAFF.

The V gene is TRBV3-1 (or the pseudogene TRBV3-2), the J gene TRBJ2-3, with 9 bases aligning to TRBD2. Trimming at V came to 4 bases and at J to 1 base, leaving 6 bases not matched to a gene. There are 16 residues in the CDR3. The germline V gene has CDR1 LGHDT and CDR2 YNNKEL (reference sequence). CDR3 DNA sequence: TGTGCCAGCAGCCGCCCTAGCGGGGACGGCACAGATACGCAGTATTTT. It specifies CASSRPSGDGTDTQYF.

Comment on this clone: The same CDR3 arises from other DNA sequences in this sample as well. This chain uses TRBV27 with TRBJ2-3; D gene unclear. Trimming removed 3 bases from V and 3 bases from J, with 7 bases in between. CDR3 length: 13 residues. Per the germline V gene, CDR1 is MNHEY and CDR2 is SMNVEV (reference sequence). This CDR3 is CASSFRFTDTQYF. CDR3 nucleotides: TGTGCCAGCAGTTTCCGGTTTACAGATACGCAGTATTTT.

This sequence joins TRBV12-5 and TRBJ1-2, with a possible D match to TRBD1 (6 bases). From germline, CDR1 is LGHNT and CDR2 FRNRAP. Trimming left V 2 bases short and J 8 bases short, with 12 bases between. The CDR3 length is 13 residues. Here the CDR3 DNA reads TGTGCTAGTGGTTTGCCACGGGGGGGCGGCTACACCTTC. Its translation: CASGLPRGGGYTF.

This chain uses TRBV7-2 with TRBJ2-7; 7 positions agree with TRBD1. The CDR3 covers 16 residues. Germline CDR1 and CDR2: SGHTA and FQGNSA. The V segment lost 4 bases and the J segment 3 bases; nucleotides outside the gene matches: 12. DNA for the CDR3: TGTGCCAGCAGCTCTCTAGGCACAGGGGAGAACTACGAGCAGTACTTC. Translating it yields CASSSLGTGENYEQYF.

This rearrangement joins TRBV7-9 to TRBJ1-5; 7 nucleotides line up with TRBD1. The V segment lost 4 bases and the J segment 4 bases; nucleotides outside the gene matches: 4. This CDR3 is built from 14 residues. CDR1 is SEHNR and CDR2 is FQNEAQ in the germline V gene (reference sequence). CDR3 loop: CASSSQGQNQPQHF. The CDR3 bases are TGTGCCAGCAGCTCACAGGGGCAGAATCAGCCCCAGCATTTT.

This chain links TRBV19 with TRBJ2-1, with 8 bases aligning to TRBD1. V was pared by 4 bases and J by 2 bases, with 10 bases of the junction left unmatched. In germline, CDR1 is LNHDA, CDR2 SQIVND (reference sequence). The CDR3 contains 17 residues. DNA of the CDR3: TGTGCCAGTAGTACGTTTTCCGGGACAGGTGCCTACAATGAGCAGTTCTTC. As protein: CASSTFSGTGAYNEQFF. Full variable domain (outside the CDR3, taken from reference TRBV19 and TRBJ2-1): DGGITQSPKYLFRKEGQNVTLSCEQNLNHDAMYWYRQDPGQGLRLIYYSQIVNDFQKGDIAEGYSVSREKKESFPLTVTSAQKNPTAFYLCASSTFSGTGAYNEQFFGPGTRLTVL.

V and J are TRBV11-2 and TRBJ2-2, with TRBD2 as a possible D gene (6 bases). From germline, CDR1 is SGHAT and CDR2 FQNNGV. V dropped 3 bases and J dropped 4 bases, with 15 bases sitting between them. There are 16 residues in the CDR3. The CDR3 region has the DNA TGTGCCAGCAGCTTCCCCTTCGGGGGTTCCACCGGGGAGCTGTTTTTT. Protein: CASSFPFGGSTGELFF.

CDR3 in amino acids: CASSVTGQNTGELFF. The CDR3 DNA reads as TGTGCCAGCAGCGTTACAGGGCAGAACACCGGGGAGCTGTTTTTT. The rearrangement uses TRBV9 and TRBJ2-2; perhaps TRBD1 as D (6 bases). CDR1 SGDLS and CDR2 YYNGEE come from the germline V gene. The CDR3 covers 15 residues. Trimming left V 2 bases short and J 1 base short, with 9 bases between. Drawing the rest from reference TRBV9 and TRBJ2-2, the complete variable domain is DSGVTQTPKHLITATGQRVTLRCSPRSGDLSVYWYQQSLDQGLQFLIQYYNGEERAKGNILERFSAQQFPDLHSELNLSSLELGDSALYFCASSVTGQNTGELFFGEGSRLTVL.